This T cell receptor (beta chain) comes out of a study of blood T cell repertoires in COVID-19. Clones were read by immunoSEQ multiplex PCR, and TCRdb kept only the in-frame ones, dropping some. The profile shows 330,000 or so clones, roughly 84% of them singletons. The germline V gene has CDR1 LGHDT and CDR2 YNNKEL (reference sequence). The V segment lost 4 bases and the J segment 7 bases; nucleotides outside the gene matches: 6. This CDR3 has 14 residues. The material sequenced was PBMCs or T cells enriched from blood (not recorded which). The sequence derives from a woman aged 25 to 39 who had recovered from COVID-19. The V call is TRBV3-1 (or the pseudogene TRBV3-2), the J call TRBJ1-4; 7 bases match TRBD1. This chain's CDR3 is CASSPNRGAEKLFF. The CDR3 bases are TGTGCCAGCAGCCCGAACAGGGGTGCTGAAAAACTGTTTTTT.